The source of this T cell receptor beta chain is a study of cytomegalovirus exposure and HLA in healthy donors (dated by TCRdb to 2015 to 2018). Turning to the overall study: An earlier analysis of some 600 of the donors reported 276 Gb of sequence data and some 110 million unique TCR beta sequences obtained from roughly 180 million T cells. Of the 398 genotyped donors, 75% to 85% were placed in the genetic ancestry cluster associated with self-reported Caucasian donors. Approximately 310 gigabases of sequencing data and tens of millions of unique TCR sequences were included in an early release covering roughly 600 HLA-typed donors. Roughly 5 DR-DQ haplotypes were treated as single units for association and clustering because of strong linkage in the cohort. Donor age, sex, ethnicity and CMV serostatus were compiled alongside the repertoire data. Besides the first cohort of roughly 640 subjects, a separate validation cohort made up of roughly 120 different subjects was used. The later analysis used no new phenotypic data to find candidate immune exposures, relying instead on TCR beta sequences and their occurrence across donors. A later analysis re-examined previously published TCR beta repertoires from roughly 650 donors and added high-resolution HLA genotyping to investigate patterns of TCR occurrence. To predict cytomegalovirus infection status, the study brought together high-throughput TCR immunosequencing, statistical association of individual TCRs with disease status, and machine learning. The T cell repertoires of 666 subjects were profiled by immunosequencing and related to cytomegalovirus serostatus. The number of donors typed differed by locus, with about 620-630 for A, B, C, DRB1 and DQB1, over 500 for DQA1, 606 for DPA1, and some 450 for DPB1. An earlier analysis of 587 of the donors applied high-throughput TCR beta sequencing to assess whether each TCR beta V gene segment acted as functional or pseudogenic. A later genetic analysis used genome-wide SNP genotypes for about three fifths of the 666 donors, treating that subset as a discovery cohort. All discovery cohort repertoires had been generated using a single sequencing platform. HLA typing covered class I and class II loci at four-digit resolution. The study was designed to test whether signatures of past pathogen exposure could be identified by cataloging public T cell receptors. Among about 410 genotyped donors of the cohort, an average of around 250,000 unique TCR beta nucleotide sequences was sequenced per donor, of which about 19% were non-productive. The research as a whole found: A further reported finding was that TCR beta sequences accurately predicted the HLA-A and HLA-B alleles for most subjects in the first cohort. In a later analysis, several top co-occurrence clusters were reported to appear linked to parvovirus B19, influenza, CMV and Epstein-Barr virus. The cohort was sequenced for TCR beta chains only, and without alpha or paired-chain data the features that could be detected were limited. In a later genetic analysis, fewer N-insertions in productive TCRs were reported among donors in an Asian-associated ancestry cluster than the roughly 670-donor mean. Because counts were too low, roughly 17 rarely observed V segments, including chromosome 9 orphons, were left out of the earlier analysis of about 500 of the donors. According to a later analysis, most CMV-associated TCR beta chains appeared to be HLA-restricted, and the HLA associations seemed to be driven largely by CMV exposure. Because some donors lacked HLA typing at each locus, the association tests relied only on the typed subset. When HLA alleles, especially DR and DQ, strongly co-occurred, attributing TCR associations to individual alleles was difficult. The sequencing pipeline was judged likely to have produced a cluster of highly shared sequence variants as a technical artifact. According to the authors, the approach could potentially be generalized to other disease states and immunological phenotypes. Roughly uniform sequencing depth across donors was assumed in presence/absence analyses, although this assumption may not hold. A few of the identified cytomegalovirus-associated TCR beta chains were confirmed in vitro to be specific for cytomegalovirus antigens. Most TCR sequences were observed very rarely across donors, whereas some public TCRs were present in many individuals. Some IMGT-functional V segments, including TRBV6-2 and TRBV6-3, could not be distinguished by the 87-base-pair reads and were therefore excluded. CMV serostatus was the only immune exposure information available for the cohort. A later analysis found that TCR association rates varied across HLA loci, with DRB1 alleles showing the most associated TCRs and HLA-C alleles the fewest. Broadly in line with IMGT annotations, most TCR beta V segments showed up in productive rearrangements about 87% or about 30% of the time in an earlier analysis of some 590 of the donors. Compared with equally common non-associated chains, HLA-associated TCR beta chains in a later analysis were more clonally expanded and had lower generation probabilities. A later genetic analysis associated a missense DCLRE1C variant with V-gene and J-gene trimming of TCR beta chains, and an independent cohort replicated the association. A later analysis associated 17,000 or so TCR beta sequences with specific HLA alleles at a false discovery rate of 0.05. The study gave a list of 150 to 200 TCR beta chains associated with cytomegalovirus. The classifier was reported to diagnose cytomegalovirus status with high specificity and sensitivity in both the original cohort and the validation cohort. Linkage disequilibrium might explain the correlated functional status among segregating V segments, but an unknown experimental factor could not be ruled out.

The cohort comprised fewer than 750 healthy bone marrow donors. At the time of sampling, all cohort members were nominally healthy, though unrecorded immune exposures were likely present. The donor was CMV seropositive and was included in the group of around 300 seropositive cohort members. Each donor provided a peripheral blood sample, and peripheral blood mononuclear cells were used for TCR beta sequencing. Genomic DNA was extracted from the blood cell samples with the Qiagen DNeasy Blood Extraction Kit. Libraries were constructed by the immunoSEQ multiplex PCR assay. A mixture of 60 forward primers for TCR Vbeta segments and 13 reverse primers for TCR Jbeta segments was used in the multiplex PCR. The CDR3 region of rearranged TCR beta genes was amplified from genomic DNA by a multiplex PCR assay. On the Illumina HiSeq System, the amplified TCR beta libraries were sequenced as 87-base-pair reads. Per the authors' processing: Across the 670 or so repertoires, a later analysis counted approximately 75 million unique TCR beta chains, 8.5 million to 12 million of which were shared by at least two donors. Raw reads were error-corrected and collapsed into unique sequences by a nearest-neighbor algorithm in which closely related sequences were merged to remove PCR and sequencing errors. V, D and J gene segments were assigned by aligning CDR3 sequences to IMGT reference sequences. For a sequence to be retained, at least a six-nucleotide match to both a V gene segment and a J gene segment was required. A rearrangement counted as productive if the CDR3 had no stop codons and remained in frame with V and J, and every other rearrangement counted as non-productive. Following IMGT convention, CDR3 was defined as the stretch from the second conserved V-encoded cysteine to the conserved J-encoded phenylalanine. The earlier analysis of about 590 of the donors excluded sequences that lacked an unambiguous match to a single V gene segment. In an earlier analysis of approximately 500 of the donors, a V segment was called functional when productive rearrangements were above 56.7%, and segregating when the standard deviation between donors exceeded 5%. To diagnose cytomegalovirus status from the catalog of TCR beta chain sequences, a statistical classification framework was built. In a later analysis, V and J genes were assigned by comparing TCR nucleotide sequences against IMGT/GENE-DB human TR gene sequences. In a later analysis, CDR3 sequences and most-parsimonious VDJ recombination scenarios were assigned using the TCRdist pipeline. In a later analysis, each TCR beta chain was defined by its CDR3 amino acid sequence together with its V-gene family, and reads without a unique V-gene family were excluded. As a way to deal with suspected cross-contamination and a sequencing artifact, a later analysis dropped 500 to 700 nucleotide sequences that were highly shared and had low generation probability. In a later analysis, a clonal expansion index for each public chain was calculated from normalized within-repertoire ranks of inferred template counts. In a later analysis, generation probabilities were computed with a VDJ recombination model fitted to out-of-frame rearrangements, and the resulting probabilities were checked against IGoR. A later analysis scored TCR-TCR, TCR-HLA and TCR-CMV co-occurrence with hypergeometric tests, applying a repertoire-size bias correction to TCR pairs. To estimate false discovery rates, a later analysis permuted the HLA or CMV assignments 20 times. A later analysis grouped co-occurring TCRs with DBSCAN, adding TCRdist sequence similarity when clustering within HLA-allele-positive subsets. Repertoires with fewer than 30,000 or more than 120,000 public chains, plus five repertoires with anomalous nucleotide sharing, were excluded from co-occurrence clustering. Entries here come from immuneACCESS through TCRdb and include only in-frame sequences with V and J called. Some clones fail to appear in such tables; in the studies checked, an unresolved V gene covers under half of the shortfall, and the cause of the remainder is unknown. Clonal size and the V and J genes are those of that table, whereas D and trimming came from the DNA. The sample has about 100,000 clones on record, about three quarters of them singletons. The ten largest clones take up roughly 5.9% of the sample.

As regards this clone: There is no known antigen for this receptor. It has no much larger one-base neighbor in the sample; base qualities were not kept.

The CDR3, cysteine through phenylalanine, is 16 amino acids long. The sequence is cut down to CDR3 DNA, 48 bases in frame from base 1. The germline V gene (reference sequence) provides CDR1 SGHNT and CDR2 YYREEE. The germline ends are 19 bases apart after V is trimmed by 3 bases and J by 7 bases. The material sequenced was PBMCs. This sequence originates from a man aged 55 to 69 in good health and CMV-seropositive. Recombination connected TRBV5-4 to TRBJ2-2; D gene: possibly TRBD1, on 7 matching bases. The DNA sequence is TGTGCCAGCAGCTCCATTGACCAGGGGGAGGTCGGGGAGCTGTTTTTT. Translated, this is CASSSIDQGEVGELFF.